This T cell receptor beta chain was captured by sequencing in a study of T cells in Graves' hyperthyroidism and ophthalmopathy. Findings of the study overall: Most thyroid clonotypes with frequency above 0.001 were detected in blood. A model built on 13 V-J features separated ophthalmopathy from stable hyperthyroidism.

Germline CDR1 reads MNHEY; CDR2 reads SVGEGT. This CDR3 is 18 amino acids long. The germline V and J ends were trimmed by 6 bases and 5 bases, with 26 bases remaining between them. This clonotype was recorded a few times. Its target is not known. TCR beta CDR3 regions were amplified from RNA transcripts. HTBI primers drove first-round RT-PCR of the TCR CDR3. TCRdb called the multiplex PCR reads again in MiXCR, with one record for every CDR3 protein. The repertoire holds 300,000 to 400,000 distinct CDR3 sequences, over 11% seen once, with roughly 25% in the top ten. The origin of this receptor is a woman aged 25 to 39 with Graves' hyperthyroidism. Specimen: blood. The chain combines TRBV6-2 or TRBV6-3 with TRBJ2-1; possibly TRBD1 or TRBD2 for D (5 bases each). The CDR3 sequence is CASRTQGPGTSGDNEQFF. The DNA of the CDR3 is TGTGCCAGCAGGACGCAGGGCCCCGGGACCAGCGGAGACAATGAGCAGTTCTTC.